The 29 T cell receptor beta chains below come from one sample, sequenced in a study of CD8 T cells in Susac syndrome. Reverse transcription of about 0.5 to 1 ug RNA was carried out with random hexamers. Each CDR3 protein is one row after TCRdb ran MiXCR on the immunoSEQ multiplex PCR reads. The table shows about 180,000 distinct CDR3 sequences, with 95% to 96% occurring only once. Sample: CD4+ T cells from PBMCs. These receptors were taken from a human donor with Susac syndrome.

The V and J genes are TRBV29-1 and TRBJ1-4, with D uncertain. Germline assignment: CDR1 SQVTM and CDR2 ANQGSEA. The CDR3 loop spans 13 amino acids. V gave up 7 bases and J gave up 0 bases, with 9 bases separating them. The CDR3 coding sequence is TGCAGCGCCTTCGGAGCAACTAATGAAAAACTGTTTTTT. It specifies CSAFGATNEKLFF. The variable domain in full, with the rest retrieved from reference TRBV29-1 and TRBJ1-4, is SAVISQKPSRDICQRGTSLTIQCQVDSQVTMMFWYRQQPGQSLTLIATANQGSEATYESGFVIDKFPISRPNLTFSTLTVSNMSPEDSSIYLCSAFGATNEKLFFGSGTQLSVL.

The V and J genes are TRBV29-1 and TRBJ1-2, with TRBD1 as a possible D gene (6 bases). Germline CDR1 reads SQVTM; CDR2 reads ANQGSEA. The CDR3 runs to 14 residues. The V and J ends lost 3 bases and 4 bases respectively, with 15 bases between them. The CDR3 spells CSVDPTGTLYGYTF. For the CDR3, the DNA is TGCAGCGTTGACCCGACCGGGACACTCTATGGCTACACCTTC.

The V call is TRBV3-1, the J call TRBJ1-6; 9 bases match TRBD1. CDR3 length equals 15 residues. The V segment lost 4 bases and the J segment 7 bases; nucleotides outside the gene matches: 5. Germline CDR1 and CDR2: LGHDT and YNNKEL (reference sequence). The CDR3 protein is CASSPAGTGNSPLHF. The CDR3 nucleotides read TGTGCCAGCAGCCCCGCGGGGACAGGGAATTCACCCCTCCACTTT.

The chain couples TRBV4-3 to TRBJ2-2; D is possibly TRBD2 (6 bases). Trimming removed 0 bases from V and 3 bases from J, with 14 bases in between. The CDR3 is 17 amino acids. Germline CDR1 and CDR2: LGHNA and YSLEER. The CDR3 nucleotides read TGCGCCAGCAGCCAAGATTTGCGGGGCATCGACACCGGGGAGCTGTTTTTT. Amino acids: CASSQDLRGIDTGELFF.

CDR3 nucleotide sequence: TGCAGTGCCCTCTTGGGTGGGGGGAACACTGAAGCTTTCTTT. Encoded protein: CSALLGGGNTEAFF. This chain joins TRBV20-1 and TRBJ1-1; a weak D match, TRBD1 (5 bases). Germline values: CDR1 DFQATT, CDR2 SNEGSKA (reference sequence). Trimming shortened V by 6 bases and J by 1 base, and 15 bases separated the two germline ends. The CDR3 has 14 amino acids.

V and J are TRBV2 and TRBJ2-5, with D perhaps matching TRBD2 (6 bases). This CDR3 is built from 14 residues. V lost 4 bases to trimming and J lost 4 bases, with 13 bases between them. From germline, CDR1 is SNHLY and CDR2 FYNNEI. Written as DNA, the CDR3 is TGTGCCAGCAGTGGAGCGGGCGGAAGAGAGACCCAGTACTTC. Its translation: CASSGAGGRETQYF.

The chain joins TRBV30 to TRBJ1-5, with unresolved D. CDR3 length equals 16 residues. Trimming removed 0 bases from V and 2 bases from J, with 14 bases in between. In germline, CDR1 is GTSNPN, CDR2 SVGIG (reference sequence). For the CDR3, the DNA is TGTGCCTGGAGTGTAAGAGGGTCCGCGGGCAATCAGCCCCAGCATTTT. The encoded protein is CAWSVRGSAGNQPQHF.

The chain has TRBV20-1 and TRBJ1-1; D uncertain. With 0 bases removed from V and 4 bases from J, the gap between germline ends came to 15 bases. In germline, CDR1 is DFQATT, CDR2 SNEGSKA (reference sequence). CDR3 length: 15 residues. The CDR3 nucleotides are TGCAGTGCTAGAGATATAGGGCAGTGGGGCACTGAAGCTTTCTTT. Translating gives CSARDIGQWGTEAFF.

The chain recombines TRBV9 with TRBJ2-7, with D hard to call. The V and J ends lost 3 bases and 3 bases respectively, with 10 bases between them. The CDR3 consists of 13 residues. Germline CDR1 SGDLS, CDR2 YYNGEE. The CDR3 DNA reads as TGTGCCAGCAGCGGGTTCCAGAACTACGAGCAGTACTTC. Protein product: CASSGFQNYEQYF.

There are a few counts of this clonotype. V usage is TRBV28 and J usage is TRBJ1-5; D is unclear. The CDR3 contains 13 residues. From germline, CDR1 is MDHEN and CDR2 SYDVKM. Trimming left V 3 bases short and J 5 bases short, with 8 bases between. CDR3 sequence reads: CASSLGGDQPQHF. The CDR3 DNA reads as TGTGCCAGCAGTTTGGGCGGTGATCAGCCCCAGCATTTT.

The chain combines TRBV7-9 with TRBJ2-1; D is undetermined. V was trimmed by 4 bases and J by 9 bases, leaving 7 bases between them. The CDR3 consists of 11 residues. CDR1 is SEHNR and CDR2 is FQNEAQ in the germline V gene (reference sequence). The CDR3 nucleotides read TGTGCCAGCAGCTCGGGCCCTGAGCAGTTCTTC. Amino acid sequence: CASSSGPEQFF.

The chain uses TRBV7-2 and TRBJ2-3, with TRBD2 matching over 8 bases. The J segment lost 2 bases and the V segment lost 6 bases, leaving 4 bases of the junction unmatched. This CDR3 region has 14 residues. CDR1 is SGHTA, CDR2 FQGNSA, per germline. DNA for the CDR3: TGTGCCAGCAGTACTAGCGGATTCACAGATACGCAGTATTTT. Translated, it gives CASSTSGFTDTQYF.

The rearrangement joins TRBV18 to TRBJ2-6, with D uncertain. The V and J ends lost 3 bases and 0 bases respectively, with 6 bases between them. In germline, CDR1 is KGHSH, CDR2 LQKENI. The length of the CDR3 is 15 residues. CDR3 DNA: TGTGCCAGCTCACCCCGACACTCTGGGGCCAACGTCCTGACTTTC. This sequence encodes CASSPRHSGANVLTF.

This chain joins TRBV7-8 and TRBJ2-5; D not certain. The germline CDR1 and CDR2 sequences are SGHVS and FQNEAQ. V was clipped by 3 bases and J by 1 base, with 6 bases between them. This CDR3 spans 13 amino acids. CDR3: CASSFEVQETQYF. The CDR3, as DNA: TGTGCCAGCAGCTTTGAGGTCCAAGAGACCCAGTACTTC.

The chain uses TRBV4-1 and TRBJ2-4; 7 nucleotides line up with TRBD2. V shed 4 bases, J shed 7 bases, and the junction held 16 bases outside the gene matches. This CDR3 is built from 17 residues. Germline-derived CDR1 and CDR2 are MGHRA and YSYEKL. CDR3 nucleotide sequence: TGCGCCAGCAGCCTTCCCGGGGGGTACCAACCGGGGAACATTCAGTACTTC. It codes for CASSLPGGYQPGNIQYF.

The chain carries TRBV28 and TRBJ2-3; TRBD2 matches 9 bases. The J segment lost 14 bases and the V segment lost 5 bases, leaving 11 bases of the junction unmatched. There are 13 residues in the CDR3. CDR1 is MDHEN, CDR2 SYDVKM, per germline. The CDR3 loop reads CASSPGTSLPRYF. DNA of the CDR3: TGTGCCAGCAGTCCCGGGACTAGCCTCCCGAGGTATTTT.

The table lists this clonotype with a count of one. The chain has TRBV3-1 and TRBJ2-1; 8 bases are shared with TRBD2. Germline loops: CDR1 LGHDT, CDR2 YNNKEL (reference sequence). This CDR3 is 15 amino acids long. V was clipped by 4 bases and J by 6 bases; unmatched bases: 8. The CDR3 DNA sequence: TGTGCCAGCAGCCCGGGACTAGGTTCGTTCAATGAGCAGTTCTTC. Its protein is CASSPGLGSFNEQFF.

The V call is TRBV20-1, the J call TRBJ2-5, with D tentatively TRBD1 (5 bases). Germline CDR1 and CDR2: DFQATT and SNEGSKA (reference sequence). Trimming left V 2 bases short and J 2 bases short, with 12 bases between. CDR3 length equals 14 residues. DNA of the CDR3: TGCAGTGCTAGAAGGGGCCCTCCGCAAGAGACCCAGTACTTC. It yields the protein CSARRGPPQETQYF.

This CDR3 is CASAGRPQGTQYF. The CDR3 DNA follows: TGTGCCAGCGCGGGACGGCCGCAAGGGACGCAGTATTTT. The chain has TRBV18 and TRBJ2-3, with TRBD2 as a possible D gene (6 bases). CDR1 and CDR2 from the germline V gene are KGHSH and LQKENI. Trimming took off 8 bases at V and 9 bases at J, with 18 bases between the two ends. CDR3 length: 13 residues.

The chain carries TRBV2 and TRBJ2-7; D is uncertain. Germline lookup yields CDR1 SNHLY and CDR2 FYNNEI. The V end was cut by 7 bases, the J end by 1 base, with 5 bases between. The CDR3 totals 11 residues. CDR3 sequence: CASMGSYEQYF. The DNA of the CDR3 is TGTGCCAGCATGGGGTCCTACGAGCAGTACTTC.

The genes are TRBV20-1 and TRBJ2-5, with TRBD2 matching 13 bases. With V trimmed by 3 bases and J by 2 bases, 6 bases remained unmatched. Germline assignment: CDR1 DFQATT and CDR2 SNEGSKA (reference sequence). This CDR3 has 16 residues. CDR3 nucleotide sequence: TGCAGTGCTAGTCCCGGACTAGCGGGGGTTCAAGAGACCCAGTACTTC. This gives the protein CSASPGLAGVQETQYF.

The chain combines TRBV4-3 with TRBJ2-1; possibly TRBD1 for D (6 bases). The ends were cut back, 0 bases at V and 3 bases at J, with 21 bases in the middle. Germline CDR1 reads LGHNA; CDR2 reads YSLEER. The CDR3 runs 19 residues. CDR3 nucleotide sequence: TGCGCCAGCAGCCAAGATGGGCTAGCCAGGGGAACATTCTACAATGAGCAGTTCTTC. It is translated as CASSQDGLARGTFYNEQFF.

This clonotype was observed a single time. This sequence joins TRBV11-2 and TRBJ2-1, with D unresolved. Deletions cut 10 bases from V and 0 bases from J, with 10 bases between. Germline values: CDR1 SGHAT, CDR2 FQNNGV. CDR3 size: 13 residues. DNA of the CDR3: TGTGCCACGACAAGGGACTCCTACAATGAGCAGTTCTTC. Translated, it gives CATTRDSYNEQFF.

The chain employs TRBV30 and TRBJ1-5; no definite D call. Per the germline V gene, CDR1 is GTSNPN and CDR2 is SVGIG (reference sequence). V gave up 0 bases and J gave up 12 bases, with 18 bases separating them. This CDR3 is built from 14 residues. In nucleotides, the CDR3 is TGTGCCTGGAGTGTACGGGGTTCCAGGTGGTTCCAGCATTTT. Protein product: CAWSVRGSRWFQHF. Together with reference TRBV30 and TRBJ1-5, the CDR3 gives the full variable domain: SQTIHQWPATLVQPVGSPLSLECTVEGTSNPNLYWYRQAAGRGLQLLFYSVGIGQISSEVPQNLSASRPQDRQFILSSKKLLLSDSGFYLCAWSVRGSRWFQHFGDGTRLSIL.

The J gene is TRBJ1-1, the V gene TRBV6-2 or TRBV6-3, with D uncertain. The V gene lost 7 bases and the J gene lost 0 bases, with 12 bases spanning the gap. Per the germline V gene, CDR1 is MNHEY and CDR2 is SVGEGT. The CDR3 sequence is 14 residues long. In DNA form, the CDR3 reads TGTGCCAGCAACTCAGGACGTATGAACACTGAAGCTTTCTTT. Translated: CASNSGRMNTEAFF.

J is TRBJ2-1 and V is TRBV7-3, with D unresolved. Looked up from germline, CDR1 is SGHTA and CDR2 is FQGTGA. This CDR3 contains 14 residues. V was trimmed by 1 base and J by 11 bases, leaving 15 bases between them. The CDR3 protein is CASSLSNGRSQQFF. For the CDR3, the DNA is TGTGCCAGCAGCTTAAGCAACGGACGTTCTCAGCAGTTCTTC.

J is TRBJ2-7 and V is TRBV20-1, with a tentative D call TRBD2 (6 bases). V lost 5 bases, J lost 3 bases, and 14 bases lay in between. The CDR3 runs to 13 residues. CDR1 DFQATT and CDR2 SNEGSKA come from the germline V gene (reference sequence). CDR3 region: CSALGDSGYEQYF. CDR3 nucleotides: TGCAGTGCTCTCGGGGACTCGGGCTACGAGCAGTACTTC.

V gene TRBV10-3 combines with J gene TRBJ2-5, with 8 bases lining up with TRBD1. The CDR3 spans 14 residues. CDR1 ENHRY and CDR2 SYGVKD come from the germline V gene. The J segment lost 5 bases and the V segment lost 3 bases, leaving 5 bases of the junction unmatched. CDR3 loop: CAISDSGGGETQYF. CDR3 bases: TGTGCCATCAGTGATTCAGGGGGCGGGGAGACCCAGTACTTC.

This sequence joins TRBV20-1 and TRBJ2-3; TRBD2 might be the D (5 bases). CDR3 length equals 14 residues. Trimming stripped 5 bases from V and 3 bases from J, with 15 bases between. Germline V gives CDR1 DFQATT, CDR2 SNEGSKA (reference sequence). CDR3: CSAPRVGVTDTQYF. The CDR3, as DNA: TGCAGTGCTCCGCGGGTGGGAGTGACAGATACGCAGTATTTT.